The present entry profiles one T cell receptor (beta chain) with its context. The sample belongs to a study of blood T cell repertoires in COVID-19. Study in general: Whether acute or convalescent, the COVID-19 samples came from the United States, Italy and Spain. Sources were T cells, B-cell-depleted T cells, or PBMCs; the material itself was cDNA or gDNA.

The CDR3 is made up of 13 amino acids. CDR1 SGHTS and CDR2 YDEGEE come from the germline V gene. The V end lost 4 bases, the J end lost 3 bases, and 9 bases lay between the germline ends. Per the original methods: For nucleated cells, counts were estimated from reference gene primer amplification. Using immunoSEQ multiplex PCR, the repertoire was profiled, and TCRdb retains in-frame clones only, with some absent. The DNA was the basis for D and trimming; V, J and clone size are from that table. The repertoire holds 220,000 or so clones, with 70% to 90% as singletons. The chain couples TRBV5-8 to TRBJ2-3, with D perhaps matching TRBD2 (6 bases). This TCR was sampled from a woman aged 45-65 years with COVID-19, enrolled during active disease. The material sequenced was peripheral blood. CDR3 in DNA: TGTGCCAGCAGCCTGGGGAGGACAGATACGCAGTATTTT. Translating it yields CASSLGRTDTQYF.